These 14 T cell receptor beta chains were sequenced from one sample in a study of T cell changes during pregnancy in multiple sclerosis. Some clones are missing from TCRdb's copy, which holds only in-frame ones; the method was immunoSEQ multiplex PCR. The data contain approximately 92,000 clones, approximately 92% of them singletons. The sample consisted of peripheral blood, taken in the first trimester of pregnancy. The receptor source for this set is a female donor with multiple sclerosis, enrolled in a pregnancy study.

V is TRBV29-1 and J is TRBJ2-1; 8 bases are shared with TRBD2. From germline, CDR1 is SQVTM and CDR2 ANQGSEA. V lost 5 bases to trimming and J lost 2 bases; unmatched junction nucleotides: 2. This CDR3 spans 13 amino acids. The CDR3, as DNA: TGCAGCGTTTGCGGGAGGCCCTACAATGAGCAGTTCTTC. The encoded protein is CSVCGRPYNEQFF.

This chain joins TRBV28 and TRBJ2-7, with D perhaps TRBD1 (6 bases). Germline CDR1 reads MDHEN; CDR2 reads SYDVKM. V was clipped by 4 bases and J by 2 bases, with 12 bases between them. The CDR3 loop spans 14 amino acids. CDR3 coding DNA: TGTGCCAGCAGTTGGCGACAGGTTCCCTACGAGCAGTACTTC. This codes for CASSWRQVPYEQYF.

This CDR3 is CASSEDRGTYNEQFF. The CDR3 nucleotides read TGTGCCAGCAGTGAAGACCGCGGAACCTACAATGAGCAGTTCTTC. The chain joins TRBV2 to TRBJ2-1, with D unresolved. V was pared by 1 base and J by 2 bases, with 9 bases between. Germline values: CDR1 SNHLY, CDR2 FYNNEI. This CDR3 spans 15 amino acids.

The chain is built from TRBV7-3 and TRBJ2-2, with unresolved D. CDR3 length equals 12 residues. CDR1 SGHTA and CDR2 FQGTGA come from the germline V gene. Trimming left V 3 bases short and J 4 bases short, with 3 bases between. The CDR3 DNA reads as TGTGCCAGCAGCTTTAGCACCGGGGAGCTGTTTTTT. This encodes CASSFSTGELFF.

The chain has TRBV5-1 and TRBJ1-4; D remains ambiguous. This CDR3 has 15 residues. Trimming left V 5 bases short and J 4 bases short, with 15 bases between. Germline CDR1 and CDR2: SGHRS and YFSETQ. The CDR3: CASRRGRADNEKLFF. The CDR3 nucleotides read TGCGCCAGCAGGCGAGGGAGGGCTGATAATGAAAAACTGTTTTTT. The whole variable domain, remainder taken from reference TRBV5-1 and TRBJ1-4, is KAGVTQTPRYLIKTRGQQVTLSCSPISGHRSVSWYQQTPGQGLQFLFEYFSETQRNKGNFPGRFSGRQFSNSRSEMNVSTLELGDSALYLCASRRGRADNEKLFFGSGTQLSVL.

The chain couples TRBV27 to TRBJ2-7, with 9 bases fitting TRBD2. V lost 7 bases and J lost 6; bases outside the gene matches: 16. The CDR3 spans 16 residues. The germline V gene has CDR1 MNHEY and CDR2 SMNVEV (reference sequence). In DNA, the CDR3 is TGTGCCAGCACCTCATCGGCTAGCGGGACCCAGGGCGAGCAGTACTTC. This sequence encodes CASTSSASGTQGEQYF.

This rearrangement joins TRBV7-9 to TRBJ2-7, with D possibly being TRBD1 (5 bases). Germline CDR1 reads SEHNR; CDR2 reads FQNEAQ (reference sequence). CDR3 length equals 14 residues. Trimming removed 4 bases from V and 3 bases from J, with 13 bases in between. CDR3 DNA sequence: TGTGCCAGCAGCTCAGTACTGGACATCTACGAGCAGTACTTC. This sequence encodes CASSSVLDIYEQYF.

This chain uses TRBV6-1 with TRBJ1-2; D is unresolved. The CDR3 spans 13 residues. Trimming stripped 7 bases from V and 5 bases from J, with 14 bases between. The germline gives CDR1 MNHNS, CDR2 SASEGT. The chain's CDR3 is CASTPSTDYGYTF. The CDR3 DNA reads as TGTGCCAGCACCCCAAGCACCGATTATGGCTACACCTTC.

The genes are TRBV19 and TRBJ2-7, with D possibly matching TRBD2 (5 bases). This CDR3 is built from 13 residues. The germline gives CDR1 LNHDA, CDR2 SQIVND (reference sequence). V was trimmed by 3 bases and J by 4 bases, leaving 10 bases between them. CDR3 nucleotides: TGTGCCAGTAGTATCCGCACGGGGTACGAGCAGTACTTC. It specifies CASSIRTGYEQYF.

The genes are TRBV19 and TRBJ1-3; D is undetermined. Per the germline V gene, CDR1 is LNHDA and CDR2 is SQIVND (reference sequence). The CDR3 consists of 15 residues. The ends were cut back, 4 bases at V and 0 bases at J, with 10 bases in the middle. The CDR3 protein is CASSNSRSSGNTIYF. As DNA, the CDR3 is TGTGCCAGTAGTAACAGCCGAAGCTCTGGAAACACCATATATTTT.

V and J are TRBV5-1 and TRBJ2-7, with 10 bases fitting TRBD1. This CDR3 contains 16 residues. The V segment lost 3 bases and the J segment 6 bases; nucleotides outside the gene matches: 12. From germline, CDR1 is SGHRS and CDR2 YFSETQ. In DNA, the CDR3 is TGCGCCAGCAGCTGGGGTCTTGGGACAGGGGTGGGCGAGCAGTACTTC. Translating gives CASSWGLGTGVGEQYF.

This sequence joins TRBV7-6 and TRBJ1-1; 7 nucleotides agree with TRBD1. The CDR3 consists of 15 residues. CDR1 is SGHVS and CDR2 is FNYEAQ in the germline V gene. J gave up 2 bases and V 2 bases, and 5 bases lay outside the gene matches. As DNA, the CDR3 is TGTGCCAGCAGCTTAAGCAGGGGGACTAACACTGAAGCTTTCTTT. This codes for CASSLSRGTNTEAFF.

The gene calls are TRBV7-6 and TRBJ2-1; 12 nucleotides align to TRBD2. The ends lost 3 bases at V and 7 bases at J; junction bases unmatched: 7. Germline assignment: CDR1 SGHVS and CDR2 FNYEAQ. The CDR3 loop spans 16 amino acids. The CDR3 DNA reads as TGTGCCAGCAGCTTGGCGACTAGCGGGAGTAAAAATGAGCAGTTCTTC. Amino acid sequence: CASSLATSGSKNEQFF.

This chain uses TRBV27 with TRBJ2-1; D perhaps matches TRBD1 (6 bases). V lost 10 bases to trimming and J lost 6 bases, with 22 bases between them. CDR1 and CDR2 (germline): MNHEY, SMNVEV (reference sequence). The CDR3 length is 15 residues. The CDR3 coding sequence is TGTGCCACCAAGACAGGTCCGGAGTCAGGCAATGAGCAGTTCTTC. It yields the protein CATKTGPESGNEQFF.